The 25 T cell receptor beta chains presented below share a single source sample, sequenced in a study of radiotherapy plus CTLA-4 blockade in lung cancer. TCRdb's copy holds only in-frame clones and misses some; the assay was immunoSEQ multiplex PCR. Of around 78,000 clones listed, roughly 79% are singletons. Sequenced here: peripheral blood, sampled from a patient treated with radiotherapy plus ipilimumab. These TCRs come from a human donor with non-small cell lung cancer who had a partial response to radiotherapy plus ipilimumab. Some clones in this sample may be carry-over from other donors' samples.

This chain uses TRBV9 with TRBJ2-1; D uncertain. The CDR3 has 15 amino acids. The germline V gene has CDR1 SGDLS and CDR2 YYNGEE. V was cut by 3 bases and J by 0 bases, with 10 bases left in between. The CDR3 bases are TGTGCCAGCAGCGGAACTCTAAACTCCTACAATGAGCAGTTCTTC. Residues: CASSGTLNSYNEQFF.

The gene calls are TRBV28 and TRBJ2-5; the match to TRBD1 covers 7 bases. The CDR3 totals 17 residues. Germline V lookup: CDR1 MDHEN, CDR2 SYDVKM. The trim removed 3 bases at V and 3 bases at J, leaving 13 bases unmatched. The CDR3 spells CASSFPADREGEETQYF. For the CDR3, the DNA is TGTGCCAGCAGTTTCCCCGCCGACAGGGAAGGGGAAGAGACCCAGTACTTC. Full variable domain (rest looked up from reference TRBV28 and TRBJ2-5): DVKVTQSSRYLVKRTGEKVFLECVQDMDHENMFWYRQDPGLGLRLIYFSYDVKMKEKGDIPEGYSVSREKKERFSLILESASTNQTSMYLCASSFPADREGEETQYFGPGTRLLVL.

V is TRBV5-5 and J is TRBJ2-1; 9 bases line up with TRBD1. Germline V gene lookup returns CDR1 SGHKS and CDR2 YYEKEE (reference sequence). This CDR3 has 16 residues. With 4 bases clipped from V and 1 base from J, the junction kept 6 bases outside the gene matches. CDR3 bases: TGTGCCAGCAGCCGCGACGGGACAGGGTCCTACAATGAGCAGTTCTTC. Its protein is CASSRDGTGSYNEQFF.

This chain connects TRBV7-6 to TRBJ2-7, with a weak D call TRBD2 (6 bases). The CDR3 length is 14 residues. Trimming pared 5 bases from V and 2 bases from J, leaving 13 bases between. CDR1 is SGHVS and CDR2 is FNYEAQ in the germline V gene. Here the CDR3 DNA reads TGTGCCAGCAGCCCCCAGGAGGGCCCCTACGAGCAGTACTTC. Protein: CASSPQEGPYEQYF.

This rearrangement joins TRBV4-1 to TRBJ1-2, with unresolved D. The V end lost 1 base, the J end lost 6 bases, and 12 bases lay between the germline ends. CDR1 is MGHRA and CDR2 is YSYEKL in the germline V gene. The CDR3 contains 14 residues. DNA of the CDR3: TGCGCCAGCAGCCAAGTTCCCCCCCCCAATGGCTACACCTTC. Its protein product is CASSQVPPPNGYTF.

The V call is TRBV10-3, the J call TRBJ1-5; no definite D call. CDR1 and CDR2 (germline): ENHRY, SYGVKD. V lost 3 bases to trimming and J lost 5 bases, with 8 bases between them. The CDR3 sequence is 13 residues long. The CDR3 is CAISDGTDQPQHF. The CDR3 nucleotides are TGTGCCATCAGTGATGGCACCGATCAGCCCCAGCATTTT.

The chain employs TRBV9 and TRBJ2-6; 8 positions match TRBD1. This CDR3 contains 17 residues. Germline V gene sequence: CDR1 SGDLS, CDR2 YYNGEE. V lost 4 bases and J lost 2; bases outside the gene matches: 8. CDR3 sequence (DNA): TGTGCCAGCAGCTTAGGACAGGGTTACACTGGGGCCAACGTCCTGACTTTC. Translating it yields CASSLGQGYTGANVLTF.

The chain carries TRBV18 and TRBJ1-1; TRBD1 is a possible D gene (6 bases). The germline V gene has CDR1 KGHSH and CDR2 LQKENI. This CDR3 is 14 amino acids long. The V end was cut by 6 bases, the J end by 1 base, with 12 bases between. CDR3 bases: TGTGCCAGCTCTGACAGGAGTAAGAACACTGAAGCTTTCTTT. It yields the protein CASSDRSKNTEAFF.

V is TRBV12-2 and J is TRBJ1-5. TRBV12-2 is a pseudogene locus. This CDR3 has 16 amino acids. CDR3 region: CASRFRRRYSNQPQHF. The CDR3 region has the DNA TGTGCAAGTCGCTTTAGGAGAAGGTACAGCAATCAGCCCCAGCATTTT.

The count of this clone is one. The rearrangement uses TRBV2 and TRBJ2-2, with D hard to call. The CDR3 contains 12 residues. The V gene lost 8 bases and the J gene lost 1 base, with 5 bases spanning the gap. The germline gives CDR1 SNHLY, CDR2 FYNNEI. CDR3 sequence: CASALNTGELFF. In DNA form, the CDR3 reads TGTGCCAGCGCACTGAACACCGGGGAGCTGTTTTTT.

This clone was observed a few times. The chain carries TRBV9 and TRBJ2-2, with D possibly matching TRBD2 (6 bases). The CDR3 consists of 14 residues. Trimming stripped 4 bases from V and 6 bases from J, with 13 bases between. Germline CDR1 reads SGDLS; CDR2 reads YYNGEE. The CDR3 loop reads CASSLAPGAGELFF. CDR3 nucleotide sequence: TGTGCCAGCAGCCTAGCCCCGGGGGCCGGGGAGCTGTTTTTT. Together with reference TRBV9 and TRBJ2-2, the CDR3 gives the full variable domain: DSGVTQTPKHLITATGQRVTLRCSPRSGDLSVYWYQQSLDQGLQFLIQYYNGEERAKGNILERFSAQQFPDLHSELNLSSLELGDSALYFCASSLAPGAGELFFGEGSRLTVL.

The rearrangement joins TRBV2 to TRBJ2-7; 9 bases match TRBD1. The junction had 8 bases not matched to a gene; V was cut back by 6 bases and J by 5 bases. CDR1 and CDR2 from the germline V gene are SNHLY and FYNNEI. The CDR3 loop spans 14 amino acids. The CDR3 DNA reads TGTGCCAGCAGATATAGGACAGGGGACGACGAGCAGTACTTC. Its protein product is CASRYRTGDDEQYF.

The rearrangement uses TRBV10-2 and TRBJ2-7; D gene uncertain. The CDR3 has 12 residues. With 6 bases removed from V and 3 bases from J, the gap between germline ends came to 9 bases. Germline values: CDR1 WSHSY, CDR2 SAAADI. The CDR3 reads CASRGQDYEQYF. CDR3 DNA: TGCGCCAGCAGAGGCCAGGACTACGAGCAGTACTTC.

This rearrangement joins TRBV4-1 to TRBJ1-6, with D perhaps TRBD1 (5 bases). With 3 bases removed from V and 10 bases from J, the gap between germline ends came to 19 bases. The CDR3 spans 16 residues. Germline V gives CDR1 MGHRA, CDR2 YSYEKL. The CDR3 protein is CASSQSLGGTGSPLHF. CDR3 sequence (DNA): TGCGCCAGCAGCCAGTCCCTCGGGGGGACGGGATCACCCCTCCACTTT.

This clone has only a few counts. The J gene is TRBJ1-5, the V gene TRBV7-2, with D unclear. The CDR3 loop spans 13 amino acids. Germline V gene lookup returns CDR1 SGHTA and CDR2 FQGNSA. The V end lost 2 bases, the J end lost 2 bases, and 4 bases lay between the germline ends. CDR3 coding DNA: TGTGCCAGCAGCTTATCGGGCAATCAGCCCCAGCATTTT. Amino acids: CASSLSGNQPQHF. The full variable domain, completed using reference TRBV7-2 and TRBJ1-5, is GAGVSQSPSNKVTEKGKDVELRCDPISGHTALYWYRQSLGQGLEFLIYFQGNSAPDKSGLPSDRFSAERTGGSVSTLTIQRTQQEDSAVYLCASSLSGNQPQHFGDGTRLSIL.

A word on this clone: The sample has other DNA sequences that encode this CDR3 too. The chain joins TRBV5-6 to TRBJ2-5; D not resolved. The V end lost 0 bases, the J end lost 2 bases, and 8 bases lay between the germline ends. The CDR3 length is 14 residues. Germline V lookup: CDR1 SGHDT, CDR2 YYEEEE. This CDR3 reads CASSLVGRQETQYF. CDR3 bases: TGTGCCAGCAGCTTGGTCGGCAGGCAAGAGACCCAGTACTTC.

This clone was observed a few times. J is TRBJ2-5 and V is TRBV12-5, with 7 bases fitting TRBD2. The V gene end was trimmed by 2 bases and the J gene end by 2 bases; junction bases not matched to a gene: 5. The CDR3 covers 15 residues. Germline CDR1 is LGHNT and CDR2 is FRNRAP. CDR3 in DNA: TGTGCTAGTGGTTTGTCGGGACTACCTCAAGAGACCCAGTACTTC. Protein: CASGLSGLPQETQYF.

The chain employs TRBV7-9 and TRBJ1-1, with a possible D match to TRBD1 (6 bases). In germline, CDR1 is SEHNR, CDR2 FQNEAQ (reference sequence). With 4 bases removed from V and 8 bases from J, the gap between germline ends came to 17 bases. The CDR3 has 14 residues. The CDR3 region is CASSSGTRAFEAFF. The CDR3 DNA follows: TGTGCCAGCAGCTCGGGGACAAGGGCCTTCGAAGCTTTCTTT.

The rearrangement links TRBV9 to TRBJ2-3, with 9 bases that match TRBD1. V shed 0 bases and J 2 bases; nucleotides not matched to a gene: 1. Per the germline V gene, CDR1 is SGDLS and CDR2 is YYNGEE. This CDR3 comprises 15 residues. DNA for the CDR3: TGTGCCAGCAGCGTAGTACAGGGGGCCACAGATACGCAGTATTTT. Residues: CASSVVQGATDTQYF.

The V call is TRBV6-1, the J call TRBJ1-1; D is possibly TRBD1 (6 bases). The CDR3 runs 14 residues. The V gene lost 10 bases and the J gene lost 0 bases, with 15 bases spanning the gap. Germline V gene lookup returns CDR1 MNHNS and CDR2 SASEGT. Here the CDR3 DNA reads TGTGCCATCAATCAGGGGCGACTGAACACTGAAGCTTTCTTT. Translating it yields CAINQGRLNTEAFF.

This clone has only one observation. The chain employs TRBV19 and TRBJ2-7, with TRBD1 matching over 10 bases. The V gene's germline CDR1 is LNHDA and CDR2 SQIVND (reference sequence). The CDR3 spans 15 residues. Trimming removed 9 bases from V and 4 bases from J; junction bases left unmatched: 12. DNA for the CDR3: TGTGCCAGCAGCCGGGACAGGGGTACTATTTACGAGCAGTACTTC. Residues: CASSRDRGTIYEQYF. Full variable domain (rest looked up from reference TRBV19 and TRBJ2-7): DGGITQSPKYLFRKEGQNVTLSCEQNLNHDAMYWYRQDPGQGLRLIYYSQIVNDFQKGDIAEGYSVSREKKESFPLTVTSAQKNPTAFYLCASSRDRGTIYEQYFGPGTRLTVT.

The V call is TRBV27, the J call TRBJ1-1, with TRBD1 matching over 8 bases. The V gene's germline CDR1 is MNHEY and CDR2 SMNVEV (reference sequence). This CDR3 contains 13 residues. V shed 4 bases, J shed 8 bases, and the junction held 6 bases outside the gene matches. CDR3: CASSSNRGVEAFF. CDR3 coding DNA: TGTGCCAGCAGTTCGAACAGGGGGGTAGAAGCTTTCTTT.

The J gene is TRBJ1-1, the V gene TRBV11-3; a possible D gene is TRBD1 (6 bases). The CDR3 is made up of 15 amino acids. Looked up from germline, CDR1 is SGHNT and CDR2 is YENEEA. V shed 5 bases and J shed 1 base, with 14 bases lying between them. Here the CDR3 DNA reads TGTGCCAGCAGCCAAAACAGACAGGCGAACACTGAAGCTTTCTTT. Protein: CASSQNRQANTEAFF.

The CDR3 is CASSLTASGGYQFF. In DNA form, the CDR3 reads TGTGCCAGCAGCTTAACCGCTAGCGGGGGATATCAGTTCTTC. The chain couples TRBV7-3 to TRBJ2-1; 10 positions agree with TRBD2. CDR3 length: 14 amino acids. Germline V gene lookup returns CDR1 SGHTA and CDR2 FQGTGA. With V trimmed by 0 bases and J by 13 bases, 6 bases remained unmatched. The full variable domain, completed using reference TRBV7-3 and TRBJ2-1, is GAGVSQTPSNKVTEKGKYVELRCDPISGHTALYWYRQSLGQGPEFLIYFQGTGAADDSGLPNDRFFAVRPEGSVSTLKIQRTERGDSAVYLCASSLTASGGYQFFGPGTRLTVL.

The chain employs TRBV5-1 and TRBJ2-3, with D possibly matching TRBD2 (5 bases). The CDR3 sequence is 15 residues long. V lost 6 bases, J lost 0 bases, and 14 bases lay in between. Germline V CDR1 and CDR2: SGHRS, YFSETQ. This CDR3 reads CASIEGSLSTDTQYF. The CDR3 DNA is TGCGCCAGCATAGAGGGATCCCTTAGCACAGATACGCAGTATTTT.